Listed below are T cell receptor beta chains from one sample, sequenced in a study of beta chain features in type 1 diabetes. Method: immunoSEQ multiplex PCR; TCRdb's copy keeps in-frame clones and lacks some. Among fewer than 200,000 clones, less than 9.5% were seen once, and the ten largest hold 0.5% to 0.65%. Material: central memory CD4+ T cells from blood. Source of these receptors: a man aged 18-30 years in good health. Each CDR3 is given with its conserved first and last residue. The D gene is left open where the match is weak. Clone size, where shown, is once, few, many, or a class for clones that have expanded.

cdr3_nt: TGTGCCAGCAGCAAGGGGACTAGCGGACCTTACGAGCAGTACTTC
cdr3_aa: CASSKGTSGPYEQYF
v_call: TRBV6-6
d_call: TRBD2
cdr3_length: 15
clone_size: few
j_call: TRBJ2-7

cdr3_nt: TGTGCCAGCAGCTCCCTCGACAGAATCCATGAGCAGTTCTTC
cdr3_aa: CASSSLDRIHEQFF
v_call: TRBV11-1
d_call: .
cdr3_length: 14
clone_size: .
j_call: TRBJ2-1

cdr3_nt: TGTGCCAGCAGTTTTGGAACCTCAGGCTATGGCTACACCTTC
cdr3_aa: CASSFGTSGYGYTF
v_call: TRBV27
d_call: .
cdr3_length: 14
clone_size: .
j_call: TRBJ1-2

cdr3_nt: TGTGCCAGCAGCCCCCTGGACAGGGGGAACATTCAGTACTTC
cdr3_aa: CASSPLDRGNIQYF
v_call: TRBV11-2
d_call: TRBD1
cdr3_length: 14
clone_size: many
j_call: TRBJ2-4

cdr3_nt: TGTGCCAGCAGTGCTAGTAGCTATGGCTACACCTTC
cdr3_aa: CASSASSYGYTF
v_call: TRBV2
d_call: .
cdr3_length: 12
clone_size: few
j_call: TRBJ1-2

cdr3_nt: TGTGCCATCAGTGACCTTAGCGGGAGGGCCTCCTACGAGCAGTACTTC
cdr3_aa: CAISDLSGRASYEQYF
v_call: TRBV10-3
d_call: TRBD2
cdr3_length: 16
clone_size: .
j_call: TRBJ2-7

cdr3_nt: TGTGCCAGCAGCCAATCAGGGGGCTCTGGCTACACCTTC
cdr3_aa: CASSQSGGSGYTF
v_call: TRBV7-9
d_call: TRBD1
cdr3_length: 13
clone_size: many
j_call: TRBJ1-2

cdr3_nt: TGTGCCAGCAGTAGCCCCCAGCGAGGGACCTACGAGCAGTACTTC
cdr3_aa: CASSSPQRGTYEQYF
v_call: TRBV27
d_call: .
cdr3_length: 15
clone_size: .
j_call: TRBJ2-7

cdr3_nt: TGTGCCAGCAGTCCCCACGGAGGGCGCTACGAGCAGTACTTC
cdr3_aa: CASSPHGGRYEQYF
v_call: TRBV28
d_call: .
cdr3_length: 14
clone_size: few
j_call: TRBJ2-7

cdr3_nt: TGCAGCGTCGGACACGGGAATGAAAAACTGTTTTTT
cdr3_aa: CSVGHGNEKLFF
v_call: TRBV29-1
d_call: .
cdr3_length: 12
clone_size: many
j_call: TRBJ1-4